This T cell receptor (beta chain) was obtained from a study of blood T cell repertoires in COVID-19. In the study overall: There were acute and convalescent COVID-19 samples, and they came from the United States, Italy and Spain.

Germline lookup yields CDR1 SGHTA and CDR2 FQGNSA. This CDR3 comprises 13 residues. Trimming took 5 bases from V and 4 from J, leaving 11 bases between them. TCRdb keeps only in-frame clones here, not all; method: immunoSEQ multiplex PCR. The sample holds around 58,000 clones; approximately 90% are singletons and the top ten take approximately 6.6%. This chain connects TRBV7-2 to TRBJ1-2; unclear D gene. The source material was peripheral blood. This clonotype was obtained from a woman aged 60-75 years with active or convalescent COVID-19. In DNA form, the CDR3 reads TGTGCCAGCAGCCCACTTGCTGGCTATGGCTACACCTTC. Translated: CASSPLAGYGYTF.